Shown below are 8 T cell receptor beta chains from a single sample sequenced in a study of cytomegalovirus exposure and HLA in healthy donors. A multiplex PCR was run with 60 Vbeta primers and 13 Jbeta primers. The repertoire was sequenced with immunoSEQ multiplex PCR; TCRdb's copy has only in-frame clones and lacks some. This sample carries 55,000 to 80,000 clones, roughly 73% of them seen once, and the ten largest clones take around 25%. Sequences were obtained from PBMCs. These receptors were collected from a woman aged 35 to 49 in good health and CMV-seropositive.

This chain connects TRBV28 to TRBJ2-5; 12 positions agree with TRBD1. TRBJ2-7 matches the DNA end more closely, so the J call is doubtful. Germline loops: CDR1 MDHEN, CDR2 SYDVKM. The CDR3 runs to 15 residues. The CDR3 here is CASLPGTGGKYEQYF. In DNA form, the CDR3 reads TGTGCCAGCCTACCAGGGACAGGGGGCAAATACGAGCAGTACTTC.

The CDR3 loop reads CASSERWASSNTEAFF. CDR3 nucleotides: TGTGCCAGCAGTGAAAGGTGGGCAAGTTCGAACACTGAAGCTTTCTTT. The chain employs TRBV2 and TRBJ1-1; D is unresolved. Trimming took 2 bases from V and 1 from J, leaving 14 bases between them. From germline, CDR1 is SNHLY and CDR2 FYNNEI. The CDR3 sequence is 16 residues long.

J is TRBJ2-1 and V is TRBV2, with 9 positions matching TRBD2. Germline CDR1 is SNHLY and CDR2 is FYNNEI. The CDR3 has 17 amino acids. The V gene end was trimmed by 7 bases and the J gene end by 4 bases; junction bases not matched to a gene: 14. CDR3 protein: CASKYDSGGPTYNEQFF. CDR3 bases: TGTGCCAGCAAGTACGATAGCGGGGGACCTACATACAATGAGCAGTTCTTC.

The chain links TRBV11-2 to TRBJ2-1; 10 nucleotides match TRBD2. CDR1 and CDR2 (germline): SGHAT, FQNNGV. V was pared by 5 bases and J by 6 bases, with 1 base of the junction left unmatched. CDR3 length: 13 amino acids. The chain's CDR3 is CASSGTSVNEQFF. As DNA, the CDR3 is TGTGCCAGCAGCGGGACTAGCGTCAATGAGCAGTTCTTC. The whole variable domain, filled in from reference TRBV11-2 and TRBJ2-1, reads EAGVAQSPRYKIIEKRQSVAFWCNPISGHATLYWYQQILGQGPKLLIQFQNNGVVDDSQLPKDRFSAERLKGVDSTLKIQPAKLEDSAVYLCASSGTSVNEQFFGPGTRLTVL.

This chain uses TRBV30 with TRBJ2-7, with D unclear. V lost 3 bases to trimming and J lost 3 bases, with 15 bases between them. Germline assignment: CDR1 GTSNPN and CDR2 SVGIG (reference sequence). The length of the CDR3 is 14 residues. In nucleotides, the CDR3 is TGTGCCTGGAGCTATCCCCCCCGTCGCTACGAGCAGTACTTC. It encodes CAWSYPPRRYEQYF.

The chain employs TRBV7-9 and TRBJ1-5; the D gene is possibly TRBD1 (6 bases). The CDR3 sequence is 13 residues long. Germline assignment: CDR1 SEHNR and CDR2 FQNEAQ (reference sequence). V lost 8 bases and J lost 1, with 9 bases in between. CDR3 sequence: CASDQGSNQPQHF. In nucleotides, the CDR3 is TGTGCCAGCGATCAGGGGAGCAATCAGCCCCAGCATTTT. The entire variable domain, with the rest obtained from reference TRBV7-9 and TRBJ1-5, is as follows: DTGVSQNPRHKITKRGQNVTFRCDPISEHNRLYWYRQTLGQGPEFLTYFQNEAQLEKSRLLSDRFSAERPKGSFSTLEIQRTEQGDSAMYLCASDQGSNQPQHFGDGTRLSIL.

This chain connects TRBV29-1 to TRBJ2-7, with D possibly TRBD1 on 5 matching bases. From germline, CDR1 is SQVTM and CDR2 ANQGSEA. Trimming shortened V by 3 bases and J by 4 bases, and 7 bases separated the two germline ends. CDR3 size: 11 residues. CDR3 DNA: TGCAGCGTTGACCCAGGGTACGAGCAGTACTTC. This gives the protein CSVDPGYEQYF.

This clone has more than one count but fewer than ten. This rearrangement joins TRBV30 to TRBJ2-7, with D possibly being TRBD2 (5 bases). Per the germline V gene, CDR1 is GTSNPN and CDR2 is SVGIG (reference sequence). The V end was cut by 4 bases, the J end by 2 bases, with 21 bases between. This CDR3 spans 16 amino acids. This CDR3 is CAWKGDINRDAYEQYF. Here the CDR3 DNA reads TGTGCCTGGAAGGGCGACATTAACCGGGATGCCTACGAGCAGTACTTC.